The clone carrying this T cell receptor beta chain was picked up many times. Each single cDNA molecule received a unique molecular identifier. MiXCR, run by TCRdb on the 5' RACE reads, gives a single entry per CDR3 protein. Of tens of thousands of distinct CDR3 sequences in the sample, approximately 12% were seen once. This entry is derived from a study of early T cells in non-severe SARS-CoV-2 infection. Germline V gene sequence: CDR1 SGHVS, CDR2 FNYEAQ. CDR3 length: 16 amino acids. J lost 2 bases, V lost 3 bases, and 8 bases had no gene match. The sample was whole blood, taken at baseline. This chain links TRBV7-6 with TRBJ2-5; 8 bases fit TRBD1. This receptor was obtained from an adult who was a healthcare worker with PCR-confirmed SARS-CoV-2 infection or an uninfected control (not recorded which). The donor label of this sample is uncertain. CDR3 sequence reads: CASSFGTGALQETQYF. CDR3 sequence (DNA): TGTGCCAGCAGCTTCGGGACAGGCGCATTACAAGAGACCCAGTACTTC.